These T cell receptor beta chains were read from a single sample in a study of pediatric ulcerative colitis. Sequencing was performed with immunoSEQ multiplex PCR; in TCRdb, only in-frame clones are kept and a portion is missing. The repertoire holds tens of thousands of clones, with over 80% as singletons. The specimen sequenced was blood. Every receptor here comes from a boy between 10 and 17 years old who was a control in a study of pediatric ulcerative colitis. The CDR3 runs from the conserved cysteine through the conserved F or W. D genes are given only for firm matches. Clone size is stated in some rows and not others, as once, few, many or a class when expanded.

d_call j_call v_call cdr3_length clone_size cdr3_nt cdr3_aa
TRBD2 TRBJ2-7 TRBV5-1 18 NA TGCGCCAGCAGCTTGGCCCCTAGCGGGAGGGCGAGCCACTACGAGCAGTACTTC CASSLAPSGRASHYEQYF
TRBD2 TRBJ2-3 TRBV9 13 NA TGTGCCTGTAGCGGGGGACACACAGATACGCAGTATTTT CACSGGHTDTQYF
NA TRBJ1-3 TRBV7-3 16 NA TGTGCCAGCAGCTCCTCTGGACTGCCCGGGGGAAACACCATATATTTT CASSSSGLPGGNTIYF
NA TRBJ1-6 TRBV30 15 once TGTGCCTGGGCGGACAGCCCTAATTATAATTCACCCCTCCACTTT CAWADSPNYNSPLHF
NA TRBJ1-1 TRBV13 14 NA TGTGCCAGCAGCTTAATTCGCAGAGACACTGAAGCTTTCTTT CASSLIRRDTEAFF
NA TRBJ1-1 TRBV9 16 NA TGTGCCAGCAGCCATGGGTGGAGGGGGAGAGGCACTGAAGCTTTCTTT CASSHGWRGRGTEAFF
NA TRBJ1-1 TRBV6-5 15 NA TGTGCCAGCACCGAGGGACACACGATGAACACTGAAGCTTTCTTT CASTEGHTMNTEAFF
NA TRBJ2-7 TRBV28 13 NA TGTGCCAGCAGTCTGACGGAGTCCTACGAGCAGTACTTC CASSLTESYEQYF
NA TRBJ2-7 TRBV5-8 14 once TGTGCCAGCAGCTTGGAGTGGGGTTACTACGAGCAGTACTTC CASSLEWGYYEQYF
NA TRBJ2-2 TRBV2 13 NA TGTGCCAGCAGTGAAGGGGTAACCGGGGAGCTGTTTTTT CASSEGVTGELFF
NA TRBJ1-6 TRBV27 15 NA TGTGCCAGCAGATCAGAGGGCGGGTCCTGGGGGCCCCTCCACTTT CASRSEGGSWGPLHF
NA TRBJ1-5 TRBV2 16 few TGTGCCAGCAGCTCGGGCCCCAGGGGTAGCAATCAGCCCCAGCATTTT CASSSGPRGSNQPQHF
NA TRBJ2-7 TRBV19 12 NA TGTGCCAGTAGTATACGGCCCTACGAGCAGTACTTC CASSIRPYEQYF
NA TRBJ1-1 TRBV7-9 13 NA TGTGCCAGCAGCTTCTGGACCGACACTGAAGCTTTCTTT CASSFWTDTEAFF
NA TRBJ2-7 TRBV7-8 18 once TGTGCCAGCAGCGCCCAACCCCGAGGGGGAGGGCCTCCCTACGAGCAGTACTTC CASSAQPRGGGPPYEQYF
NA TRBJ2-7 TRBV11-2 15 NA TGTGCCAGCAGCTTAGGGGGGGCTTTTATCCACGAGCAGTACTTC CASSLGGAFIHEQYF
TRBD2 TRBJ2-5 TRBV7-9 18 NA TGTGCCAGCAGCTTGGGGACTAGCGGGAGTGTCCTTGGGGAGACCCAGTACTTC CASSLGTSGSVLGETQYF
TRBD2 TRBJ2-3 TRBV11-2 16 NA TGTGCCAGCAGCGAGGGGAGGGGCAGGGTCACAGATACGCAGTATTTT CASSEGRGRVTDTQYF
NA TRBJ1-1 TRBV14 14 NA TGTGCCAGCAGCCTCCGACAGAAGAACACTGAAGCTTTCTTT CASSLRQKNTEAFF
NA TRBJ2-1 TRBV2 15 NA TGTGCCAGCAGTGAAAAGGTTGGCAGCCAAAGTGAGCAGTTCTTC CASSEKVGSQSEQFF
TRBD1 TRBJ1-3 TRBV11-2 16 NA TGTGCCAGCAGCCGGCCGGACAGGAGCTCTGGAAACACCATATATTTT CASSRPDRSSGNTIYF
TRBD2 TRBJ2-3 TRBV9 15 NA TGTGCCAGCAGCGCTAGCGGGAGATCGACAGATACGCAGTATTTT CASSASGRSTDTQYF
TRBD1 TRBJ2-7 TRBV29-1 14 NA TGCAGCGTTTTACCGGGACAGAACCGAGGGGAGCAGTACTTC CSVLPGQNRGEQYF
NA TRBJ2-5 TRBV7-2 14 NA TGTGCCAGCCAGCGTCCGGTCCCCCAAGAGACCCAGTACTTC CASQRPVPQETQYF
TRBD2 TRBJ2-2 TRBV30 15 NA TGTGCCTCTACCCTGACTAGCGGGTTCACCGGGGAGCTGTTTTTT CASTLTSGFTGELFF
NA TRBJ1-1 TRBV5-4 11 NA TGTGCCAGCAGCTTGGGGACTGAAGCTTTCTTT CASSLGTEAFF
NA TRBJ2-7 TRBV15 15 NA TGTGCCACCAGCAGAGATTGGGGCTCCAACTACGAGCAGTACTTC CATSRDWGSNYEQYF
TRBD1 TRBJ1-1 TRBV18 13 NA TGTGCCAGCTCATCGGACAGGGACGCTGAAGCTTTCTTT CASSSDRDAEAFF
TRBD2 TRBJ2-3 TRBV5-4 16 once TGTGCCAGCAGATTAACTAGCGGAACTAGCACAGATACGCAGTATTTT CASRLTSGTSTDTQYF
TRBD1 TRBJ2-2 TRBV14 16 NA TGTGCCAGCAGCCAAGCTGGCAGGGGGCTAACCGGGGAGCTGTTTTTT CASSQAGRGLTGELFF
NA TRBJ2-7 TRBV29-1 13 NA TGCAGCGTTGCAGATGACAGTTCTTACGAGCAGTACTTC CSVADDSSYEQYF
TRBD2 TRBJ2-5 TRBV5-1 16 NA TGCGCCAGCAGCTTGCGCCCAGCGGGAGATGGAGAGACCCAGTACTTC CASSLRPAGDGETQYF
NA TRBJ2-7 TRBV11-2 15 once TGTGCCAGCAGCTTAGATCTAGGGAGCTCCTACGAGCAGTACTTC CASSLDLGSSYEQYF
NA TRBJ2-7 TRBV5-1 14 NA TGCGCCAGCAGCTTGGCCGCGGGTCCCTACGAGCAGTACTTC CASSLAAGPYEQYF
NA TRBJ1-1 TRBV11-2 13 few TGTGCCAGCAGAACGGCAAGGAACACTGAAGCTTTCTTT CASRTARNTEAFF
NA TRBJ1-2 TRBV19 15 NA TGTGCCAGTAGGCCCGGGGACACCCTTATCTATGGCTACACCTTC CASRPGDTLIYGYTF
TRBD1 TRBJ1-1 TRBV4-1 15 NA TGCGCCAGCAGCCTAAACAGGGGAGAAAACACTGAAGCTTTCTTT CASSLNRGENTEAFF
NA TRBJ2-7 TRBV18 14 NA TGTGCCAGCTCACTTACAGAGACTGCCTACGAGCAGTACTTC CASSLTETAYEQYF
TRBD1 TRBJ1-5 TRBV30 15 NA TGTGCCTGGAAGAGCCGGGACAGGGGGGATCAGCCCCAGCATTTT CAWKSRDRGDQPQHF
TRBD1 TRBJ2-7 TRBV6-6 15 NA TGTGCCAGCAGTTACGGGGGACAGGCCAGGGACGAGCAGTACTTC CASSYGGQARDEQYF
TRBD1 TRBJ1-4 TRBV9 14 NA TGTGCCAGCAGCCCAGGGACAGGGGGTGAAAAACTGTTTTTT CASSPGTGGEKLFF
NA TRBJ2-5 TRBV7-8 14 NA TGTGCCAGCAGCAAACAGGGTGGGCAAGAGACCCAGTACTTC CASSKQGGQETQYF
TRBD1 TRBJ2-3 TRBV28 15 NA TGTGCCAGCAGCCCACGGACAGGGGGCACAGATACGCAGTATTTT CASSPRTGGTDTQYF
NA TRBJ1-2 TRBV9 12 NA TGTGCCAGCAGAGAAGGGTTATATGGCTACACCTTC CASREGLYGYTF
NA TRBJ2-1 TRBV14 12 few TGTGCCAGCAGACCGCAGGGCCATGAGCAGTTCTTC CASRPQGHEQFF
TRBD1 TRBJ2-3 TRBV6-5 13 NA TGTGCCAGCAGTGGGACAGGGGCCGATACGCAGTATTTT CASSGTGADTQYF
NA TRBJ2-7 TRBV29-1 13 once TGCAGCGTTGCAGCAGGGGAACACTACGAGCAGTACTTC CSVAAGEHYEQYF